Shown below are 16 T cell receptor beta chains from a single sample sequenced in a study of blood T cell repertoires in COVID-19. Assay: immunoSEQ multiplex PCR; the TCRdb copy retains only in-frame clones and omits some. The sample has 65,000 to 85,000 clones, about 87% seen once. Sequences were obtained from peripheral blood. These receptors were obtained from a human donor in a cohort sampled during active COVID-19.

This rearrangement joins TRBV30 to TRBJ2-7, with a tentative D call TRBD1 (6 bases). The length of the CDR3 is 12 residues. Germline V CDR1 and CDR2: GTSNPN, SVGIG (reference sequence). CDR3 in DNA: TGTGCTGAGGGCAGGGGTCCCTACGAGCAGTACTTC. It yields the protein CAEGRGPYEQYF. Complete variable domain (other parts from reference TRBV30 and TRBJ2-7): SQTIHQWPATLVQPVGSPLSLECTVEGTSNPNLYWYRQAAGRGLQLLFYSVGIGQISSEVPQNLSASRPQDRQFILSSKKLLLSDSGFYLCAEGRGPYEQYFGPGTRLTVT.

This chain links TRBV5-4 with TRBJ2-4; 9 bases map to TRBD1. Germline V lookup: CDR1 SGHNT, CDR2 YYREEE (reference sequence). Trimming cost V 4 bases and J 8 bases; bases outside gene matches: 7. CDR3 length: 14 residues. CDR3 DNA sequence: TGTGCCAGCAGCCCTGACAGGGACAGGGACATTCAGTACTTC. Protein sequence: CASSPDRDRDIQYF.

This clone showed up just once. CDR3 protein: CASGDRAAYEQYF. The CDR3 nucleotides are TGTGCCAGCGGCGACCGAGCGGCCTACGAGCAGTACTTC. V usage is TRBV6-5 and J usage is TRBJ2-7; the D gene is possibly TRBD2 (5 bases). This CDR3 contains 13 residues. V lost 8 bases and J lost 2, with 13 bases in between. CDR1 is MNHEY and CDR2 is SVGAGI in the germline V gene.

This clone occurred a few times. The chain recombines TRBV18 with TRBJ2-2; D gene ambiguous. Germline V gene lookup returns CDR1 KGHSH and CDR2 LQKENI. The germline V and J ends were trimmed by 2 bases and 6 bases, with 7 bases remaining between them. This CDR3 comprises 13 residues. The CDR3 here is CASSPTGPGELFF. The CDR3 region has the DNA TGTGCCAGCTCACCAACCGGTCCCGGGGAGCTGTTTTTT.

The CDR3 sequence: CASSQEGGGVDTEAFF. The CDR3 DNA reads as TGCGCCAGCAGCCAAGAGGGTGGAGGGGTGGACACTGAAGCTTTCTTT. V is TRBV4-1 and J is TRBJ1-1; TRBD1 might be the D (5 bases). V was cut by 0 bases and J by 3 bases, with 14 bases left in between. CDR3 size: 16 residues. The germline V gene has CDR1 MGHRA and CDR2 YSYEKL.

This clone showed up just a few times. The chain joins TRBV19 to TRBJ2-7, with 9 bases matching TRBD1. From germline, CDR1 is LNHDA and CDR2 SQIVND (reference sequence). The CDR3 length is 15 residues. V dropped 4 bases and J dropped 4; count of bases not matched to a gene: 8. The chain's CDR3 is CASSNPGQGPYEQYF. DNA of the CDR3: TGTGCCAGTAGTAACCCGGGACAGGGTCCTTACGAGCAGTACTTC.

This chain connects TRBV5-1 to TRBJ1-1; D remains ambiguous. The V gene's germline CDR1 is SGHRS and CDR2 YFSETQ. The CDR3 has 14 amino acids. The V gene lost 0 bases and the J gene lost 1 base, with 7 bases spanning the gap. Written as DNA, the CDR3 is TGCGCCAGCAGCTTGGGAGGGCGGAACACTGAAGCTTTCTTT. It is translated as CASSLGGRNTEAFF.

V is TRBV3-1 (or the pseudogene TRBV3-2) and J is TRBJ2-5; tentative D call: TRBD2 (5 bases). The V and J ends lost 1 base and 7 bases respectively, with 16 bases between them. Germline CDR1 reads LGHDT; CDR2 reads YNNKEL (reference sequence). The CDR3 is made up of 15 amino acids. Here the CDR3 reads CASSQGTGAMGTQYF. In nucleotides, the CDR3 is TGTGCCAGCAGCCAAGGGACTGGAGCGATGGGGACCCAGTACTTC.

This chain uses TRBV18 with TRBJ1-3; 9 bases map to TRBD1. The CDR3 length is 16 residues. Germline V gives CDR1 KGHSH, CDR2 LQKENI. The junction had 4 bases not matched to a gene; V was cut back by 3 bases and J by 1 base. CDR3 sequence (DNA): TGTGCCAGCTCACCCTTACAGGGGGCTTCTGGAAACACCATATATTTT. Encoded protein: CASSPLQGASGNTIYF.

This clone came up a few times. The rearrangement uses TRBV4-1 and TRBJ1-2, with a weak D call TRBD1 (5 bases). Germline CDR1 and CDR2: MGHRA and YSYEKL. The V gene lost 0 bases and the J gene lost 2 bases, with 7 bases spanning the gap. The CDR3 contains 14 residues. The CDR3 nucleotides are TGCGCCAGCAGCCAAGAGACAGAAAACTATGGCTACACCTTC. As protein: CASSQETENYGYTF.

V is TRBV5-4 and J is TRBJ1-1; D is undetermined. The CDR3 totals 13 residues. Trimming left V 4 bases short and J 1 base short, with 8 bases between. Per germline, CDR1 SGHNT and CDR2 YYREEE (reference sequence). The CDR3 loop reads CASSRSGNTEAFF. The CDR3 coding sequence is TGTGCCAGCAGCCGGTCGGGGAACACTGAAGCTTTCTTT. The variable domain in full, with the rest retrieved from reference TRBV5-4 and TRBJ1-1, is ETGVTQSPTHLIKTRGQQVTLRCSSQSGHNTVSWYQQALGQGPQFIFQYYREEENGRGNFPPRFSGLQFPNYSSELNVNALELDDSALYLCASSRSGNTEAFFGQGTRLTVV.

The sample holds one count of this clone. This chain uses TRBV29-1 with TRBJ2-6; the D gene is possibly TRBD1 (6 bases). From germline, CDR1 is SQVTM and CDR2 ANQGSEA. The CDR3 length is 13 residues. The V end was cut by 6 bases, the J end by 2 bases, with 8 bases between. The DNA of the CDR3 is TGCAGCGTCGGGGACACTGGGGCCAACGTCCTGACTTTC. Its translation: CSVGDTGANVLTF. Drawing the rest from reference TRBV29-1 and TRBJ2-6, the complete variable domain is SAVISQKPSRDICQRGTSLTIQCQVDSQVTMMFWYRQQPGQSLTLIATANQGSEATYESGFVIDKFPISRPNLTFSTLTVSNMSPEDSSIYLCSVGDTGANVLTFGAGSRLTVL.

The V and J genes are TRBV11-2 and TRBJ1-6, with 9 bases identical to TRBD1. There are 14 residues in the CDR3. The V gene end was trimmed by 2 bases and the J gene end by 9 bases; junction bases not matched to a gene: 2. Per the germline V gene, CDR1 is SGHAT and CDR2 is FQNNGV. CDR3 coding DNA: TGTGCCAGCAGCTTATGGGACAGGGCTTCACCCCTCCACTTT. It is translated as CASSLWDRASPLHF.

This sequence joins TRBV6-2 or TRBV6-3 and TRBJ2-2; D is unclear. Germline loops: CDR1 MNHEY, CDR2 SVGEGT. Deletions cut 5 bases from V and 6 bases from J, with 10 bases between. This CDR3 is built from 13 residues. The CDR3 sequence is CASSVSESGELFF. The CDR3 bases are TGTGCCAGCAGTGTGTCGGAGTCCGGGGAGCTGTTTTTT.

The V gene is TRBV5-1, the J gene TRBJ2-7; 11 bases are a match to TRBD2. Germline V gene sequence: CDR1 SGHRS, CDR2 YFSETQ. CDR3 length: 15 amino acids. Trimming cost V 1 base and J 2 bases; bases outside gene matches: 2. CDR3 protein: CASSLLAGGPYEQYF. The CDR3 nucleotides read TGCGCCAGCAGCTTGCTAGCGGGAGGACCCTACGAGCAGTACTTC.

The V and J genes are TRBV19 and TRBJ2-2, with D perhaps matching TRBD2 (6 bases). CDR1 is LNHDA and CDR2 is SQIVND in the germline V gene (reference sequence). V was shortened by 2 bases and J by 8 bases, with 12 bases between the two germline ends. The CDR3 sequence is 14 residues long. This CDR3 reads CASSIKAGLGELFF. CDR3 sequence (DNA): TGTGCCAGTAGTATAAAAGCGGGCCTTGGGGAGCTGTTTTTT.